A single sample is the source of the 6 T cell receptor beta chains below, sequenced in a study of T cell responses to AZD1222 COVID-19 vaccine. Some clones are missing from TCRdb's copy, which holds only in-frame ones; the method was immunoSEQ multiplex PCR. The profile covers 110,000 or so clones, with around 89% appearing a single time and about 3.3% taken by the ten largest. The sequenced sample was peripheral blood, obtained 28 days after the second AZD1222 dose. The origin of the receptors is an adult who received the AZD1222 COVID-19 vaccine.

The V gene is TRBV9, the J gene TRBJ2-2; D call uncertain. Germline V gene data show CDR1 as SGDLS and CDR2 as YYNGEE. Trimming left V 0 bases short and J 6 bases short, with 3 bases between. The CDR3 is 12 amino acids. CDR3 sequence: CASSVASGELFF. The CDR3 DNA reads as TGTGCCAGCAGCGTAGCTTCCGGGGAGCTGTTTTTT.

This clone was seen only a few times. The V gene is TRBV6-6, the J gene TRBJ1-2; D may be TRBD1 (5 bases). The CDR3 extends over 11 amino acids. Germline V CDR1 and CDR2: MNHNY, SVGAGI (reference sequence). Trimming left V 6 bases short and J 6 bases short, with 8 bases between. CDR3 loop: CASRQVDGYTF. DNA for the CDR3: TGTGCCAGCAGACAGGTAGATGGCTACACCTTC.

In its sample, this clone was seen once. The CDR3 sequence: CASSRGALGYGYTF. CDR3 nucleotides: TGTGCCAGCAGTCGCGGGGCGCTAGGGTATGGCTACACCTTC. The rearrangement links TRBV2 to TRBJ1-2; perhaps TRBD1 as D (5 bases). Trimming took 5 bases from V and 5 from J, leaving 15 bases between them. Looked up from germline, CDR1 is SNHLY and CDR2 is FYNNEI. The CDR3 has 14 amino acids. Together with reference TRBV2 and TRBJ1-2, the CDR3 gives the full variable domain: EPEVTQTPSHQVTQMGQEVILRCVPISNHLYFYWYRQILGQKVEFLVSFYNNEISEKSEIFDDQFSVERPDGSNFTLKIRSTKLEDSAMYFCASSRGALGYGYTFGSGTRLTVV.

With respect to this clone: One junction end disagrees with the germline gene, perhaps due to a read error. The chain couples TRBV7-2 to TRBJ1-1, with TRBD1 as a possible D gene (6 bases). Germline-derived CDR1 and CDR2 are SGHTA and FQGNSA. CDR3 length: 12 amino acids. CDR3 nucleotides: TGTGCCAGCAGCCTACAGGGTCCTGAGGCTTTCTTT. It encodes CASSLQGPEAFF.

The chain joins TRBV6-5 to TRBJ1-1; D perhaps matches TRBD1 (5 bases). From germline, CDR1 is MNHEY and CDR2 SVGAGI. Trimming stripped 8 bases from V and 2 bases from J, with 9 bases between. This CDR3 spans 12 amino acids. The CDR3 is CASVQGNTEAFF. The CDR3 bases are TGTGCCAGCGTCCAGGGAAACACTGAAGCTTTCTTT.

The chain links TRBV4-1 to TRBJ2-5, with TRBD2 matching 13 bases. The CDR3 loop spans 18 amino acids. J gave up 2 bases and V 2 bases, and 8 bases lay outside the gene matches. The germline V gene has CDR1 MGHRA and CDR2 YSYEKL. CDR3 coding DNA: TGCGCCAGCAGCCAACGCTTAAAGGGACTAGCGGGGCAAGAGACCCAGTACTTC. It translates to CASSQRLKGLAGQETQYF.